This TCR beta chain was captured by sequencing in a study of T cells in Graves' hyperthyroidism and ophthalmopathy. It was RNA transcripts that yielded the amplified TCR beta CDR3 regions. The HTBI primer set served for first-round RT-PCR of the TCR CDR3. TCRdb itself ran the multiplex PCR reads through MiXCR, one entry per CDR3 protein. The sample lists 700,000 to 950,000 distinct CDR3 sequences, roughly a third occurring once. V shed 8 bases and J 1 base; nucleotides not matched to a gene: 5. Germline V CDR1 and CDR2: SEHNR, FQNEAQ (reference sequence). The CDR3 contains 14 residues. Study-wide results and caveats: Expanded thyroid clonotypes (above 0.001) were mostly also found in blood.

Recently diagnosed hyperthyroidism of less than 2 months' duration affected patients aged 18 to 65. The study left out patients who had uncontrolled infection, other autoimmune disease, pregnancy or lactation. This clonotype was seen many times. Its specificity is unknown. The TCR was taken from a woman in her thirties or forties with Graves' hyperthyroidism. What was sequenced was blood. This sequence joins TRBV7-9 and TRBJ1-1, with TRBD1 matching over 9 bases. The CDR3 bases are TGTGCCAGCGTCGCGGGACAGGGGAACACTGAAGCTTTCTTT. Its translation is CASVAGQGNTEAFF.